This passage covers 12 T cell receptor beta chains from one sample sequenced in a study of blood T cell repertoires in COVID-19. Assay: immunoSEQ multiplex PCR; the TCRdb copy retains only in-frame clones and omits some. The profile shows about 33,000 clones, 85% to 95% of them singletons. Sequences were obtained from peripheral blood. These receptors all come from a male donor with active COVID-19.

The chain carries TRBV16 and TRBJ2-5; possibly TRBD2 for D (6 bases). The CDR3 is 17 residues long. CDR1 is KGHSY and CDR2 is FQNENV in the germline V gene. V lost 2 bases, J lost 4 bases, and 20 bases lay in between. The DNA of the CDR3 is TGTGCCAGCAGCCAACGGCCCCAATGGCGGGGAGGAGAGACCCAGTACTTC. It is translated as CASSQRPQWRGGETQYF. The full variable domain, rest sourced from reference TRBV16 and TRBJ2-5, is GEEVAQTPKHLVRGEGQKAKLYCAPIKGHSYVFWYQQVLKNEFKFLISFQNENVFDETGMPKERFSAKCLPNSPCSLEIQATKLEDSAVYFCASSQRPQWRGGETQYFGPGTRLLVL.

The CDR3 loop reads CAVDRGALDQYF. CDR3 coding DNA: TGTGCCGTGGACAGGGGAGCGTTGGACCAGTACTTC. The chain recombines TRBV30 with TRBJ2-5; 9 bases fit TRBD1. The CDR3 contains 12 residues. V lost 8 bases, J lost 10 bases, and 11 bases stayed unmatched. Germline V gives CDR1 GTSNPN, CDR2 SVGIG (reference sequence).

The CDR3 nucleotides are TGTGCCAGCTCACCAGCCTCAGGGGGGACTAATGAAAAACTGTTTTTT. It yields the protein CASSPASGGTNEKLFF. The J gene is TRBJ1-4, the V gene TRBV18; TRBD1 matches at 7 bases. The CDR3 extends over 16 amino acids. V shed 2 bases, J shed 2 bases, and the junction held 5 bases outside the gene matches. Looked up from germline, CDR1 is KGHSH and CDR2 is LQKENI. The variable domain in full, completed from reference TRBV18 and TRBJ1-4, reads NAGVMQNPRHLVRRRGQEARLRCSPMKGHSHVYWYRQLPEEGLKFMVYLQKENIIDESGMPKERFSAEFPKEGPSILRIQQVVRGDSAAYFCASSPASGGTNEKLFFGSGTQLSVL.

V and J are TRBV9 and TRBJ1-2; 9 nucleotides match TRBD1. Trimming removed 0 bases from V and 6 bases from J; junction bases left unmatched: 9. This CDR3 spans 16 amino acids. Per germline, CDR1 SGDLS and CDR2 YYNGEE. In DNA, the CDR3 is TGTGCCAGCAGCGTAGCCCCACAGGGGGCAGTGAATGGCTACACCTTC. It encodes CASSVAPQGAVNGYTF.

This clone was observed a single time. The J gene is TRBJ1-1, the V gene TRBV4-3, with D maybe TRBD1 (5 bases). This CDR3 region has 16 residues. V lost 4 bases to trimming and J lost 2 bases, with 17 bases between them. Per the germline V gene, CDR1 is LGHNA and CDR2 is YSLEER. CDR3 loop: CASSPNVRGFNTEAFF. In DNA, the CDR3 is TGCGCCAGCAGCCCTAACGTAAGGGGCTTTAACACTGAAGCTTTCTTT.

The chain recombines TRBV3-1 (or the pseudogene TRBV3-2) with TRBJ1-2, with 7 bases lining up with TRBD1. Per the germline V gene, CDR1 is LGHDT and CDR2 is YNNKEL (reference sequence). The J segment lost 6 bases and the V segment lost 5 bases, leaving 9 bases of the junction unmatched. This CDR3 comprises 14 residues. The CDR3 is CASSFLDRANGYTF. CDR3 nucleotide sequence: TGTGCCAGCAGCTTCCTAGACAGGGCCAATGGCTACACCTTC.

The rearrangement links TRBV5-4 to TRBJ2-2, with 8 positions matching TRBD2. CDR1 and CDR2 from the germline V gene are SGHNT and YYREEE (reference sequence). The V gene end was trimmed by 4 bases and the J gene end by 4 bases; junction bases not matched to a gene: 9. The CDR3 has 16 amino acids. In DNA form, the CDR3 reads TGTGCCAGCAGCCCCGCCGGGACTAGGAGCACCGGGGAGCTGTTTTTT. This sequence encodes CASSPAGTRSTGELFF.

CDR3 coding DNA: TGTGCCAGCAGTGAAATTAGCTGGGCGGGCGAGCAGTACTTC. Translated: CASSEISWAGEQYF. The chain combines TRBV6-1 with TRBJ2-7; possible D gene TRBD2, 5 bases. V lost 2 bases and J lost 6, with 14 bases in between. CDR1 is MNHNS and CDR2 is SASEGT in the germline V gene. There are 14 residues in the CDR3.

The gene calls are TRBV6-2 or TRBV6-3 and TRBJ1-1; D uncertain. CDR1 MNHEY and CDR2 SVGEGT come from the germline V gene. The CDR3 loop spans 12 amino acids. V lost 2 bases, J lost 10 bases, and 11 bases lay in between. CDR3 sequence reads: CASSYPGRRAFF. The CDR3 nucleotides are TGTGCCAGCAGTTACCCGGGGAGGCGAGCTTTCTTT.

The chain carries TRBV5-1 and TRBJ1-6; D unclear. Germline V CDR1 and CDR2: SGHRS, YFSETQ. With 0 bases removed from V and 7 bases from J, the gap between germline ends came to 11 bases. This CDR3 is built from 15 residues. CDR3 DNA: TGCGCCAGCAGCTTGGACGGGAATACCAATTCACCCCTCCACTTT. It specifies CASSLDGNTNSPLHF.

This clone has more than one count but fewer than ten. The V call is TRBV7-2, the J call TRBJ1-2; D is perhaps TRBD1 (5 bases). The germline gives CDR1 SGHTA, CDR2 FQGNSA. The CDR3 spans 16 residues. V was clipped by 2 bases and J by 2 bases, with 15 bases between them. The CDR3 DNA follows: TGTGCCAGCAGCTTACCTCCCAGGGCCCTCAACTATGGCTACACCTTC. It codes for CASSLPPRALNYGYTF.

This clone was detected once. The V gene is TRBV2, the J gene TRBJ1-1; D uncertain. The CDR3 has 15 amino acids. The germline V gene encodes CDR1 SNHLY and CDR2 FYNNEI. Deletions cut 11 bases from V and 1 base from J, with 20 bases between. The CDR3 DNA reads TGTGCCGGCGGGAGATCTACGGGGAGGAACACTGAAGCTTTCTTT. Its translation is CAGGRSTGRNTEAFF. Full variable domain (rest looked up from reference TRBV2 and TRBJ1-1): EPEVTQTPSHQVTQMGQEVILRCVPISNHLYFYWYRQILGQKVEFLVSFYNNEISEKSEIFDDQFSVERPDGSNFTLKIRSTKLEDSAMYFCAGGRSTGRNTEAFFGQGTRLTVV.